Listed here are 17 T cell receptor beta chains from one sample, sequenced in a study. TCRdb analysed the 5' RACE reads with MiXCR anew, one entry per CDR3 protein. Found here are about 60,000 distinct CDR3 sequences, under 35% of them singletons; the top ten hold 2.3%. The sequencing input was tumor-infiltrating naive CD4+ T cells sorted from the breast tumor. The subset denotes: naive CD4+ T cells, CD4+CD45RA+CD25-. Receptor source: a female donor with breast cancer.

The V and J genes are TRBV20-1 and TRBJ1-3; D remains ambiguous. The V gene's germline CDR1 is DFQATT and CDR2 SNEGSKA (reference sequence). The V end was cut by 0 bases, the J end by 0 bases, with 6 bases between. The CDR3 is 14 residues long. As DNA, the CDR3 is TGCAGTGCTAGAGACAGGAGCTCTGGAAACACCATATATTTT. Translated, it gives CSARDRSSGNTIYF.

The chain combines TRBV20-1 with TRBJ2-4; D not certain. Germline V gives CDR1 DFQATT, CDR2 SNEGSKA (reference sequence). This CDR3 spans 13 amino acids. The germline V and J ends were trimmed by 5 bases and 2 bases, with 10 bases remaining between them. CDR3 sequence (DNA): TGCAGTGCTCGACTTCCTTCCAAAAACATTCAGTACTTC. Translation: CSARLPSKNIQYF.

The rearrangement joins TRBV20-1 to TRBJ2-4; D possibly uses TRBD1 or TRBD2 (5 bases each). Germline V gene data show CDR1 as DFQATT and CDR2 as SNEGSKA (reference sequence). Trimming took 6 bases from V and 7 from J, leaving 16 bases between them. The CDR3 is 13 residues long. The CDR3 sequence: CSALLRGDNIQYF. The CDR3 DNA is TGCAGTGCCCTTCTTCGAGGGGACAACATTCAGTACTTC.

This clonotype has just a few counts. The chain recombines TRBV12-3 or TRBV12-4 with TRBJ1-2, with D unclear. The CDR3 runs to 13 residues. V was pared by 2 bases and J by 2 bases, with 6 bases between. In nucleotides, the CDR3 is TGTGCCAGCAGTTTAAAGATCAACTATGGCTACACCTTC. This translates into CASSLKINYGYTF.

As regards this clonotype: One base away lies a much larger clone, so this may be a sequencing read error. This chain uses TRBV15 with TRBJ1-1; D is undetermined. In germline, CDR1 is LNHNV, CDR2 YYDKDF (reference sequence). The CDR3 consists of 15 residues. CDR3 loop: CATSRDLGWNAEAFF. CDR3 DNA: TGTGCCACCAGCAGAGATCTTGGGTGGAACGCTGAAGCTTTCTTT.

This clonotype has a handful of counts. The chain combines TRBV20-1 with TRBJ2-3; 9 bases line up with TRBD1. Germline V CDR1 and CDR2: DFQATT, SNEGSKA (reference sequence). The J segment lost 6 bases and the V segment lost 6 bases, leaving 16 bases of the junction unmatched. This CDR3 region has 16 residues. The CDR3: CSASIRRTGDGDTQYF. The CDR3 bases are TGCAGTGCCTCTATTCGTCGGACAGGGGACGGGGATACGCAGTATTTT.

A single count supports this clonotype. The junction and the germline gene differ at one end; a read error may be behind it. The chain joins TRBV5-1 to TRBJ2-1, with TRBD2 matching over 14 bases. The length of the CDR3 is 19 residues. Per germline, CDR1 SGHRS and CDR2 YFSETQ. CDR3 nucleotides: TGCGCCAGCAGCGTGCCTCCGGGACTAGCGGGGGCCCGTGGCCATGAGCAGTCCTTC. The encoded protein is CASSVPPGLAGARGHEQSF.

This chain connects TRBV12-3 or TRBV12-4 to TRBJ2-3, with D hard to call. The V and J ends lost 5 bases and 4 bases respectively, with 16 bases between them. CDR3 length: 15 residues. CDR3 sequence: CASSPSVARADTQYF. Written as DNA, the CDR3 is TGTGCCAGCAGTCCCTCAGTCGCGAGAGCAGATACGCAGTATTTT.

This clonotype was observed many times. CDR3 residues: CSILGPSGGDTDTQYF. For the CDR3, the DNA is TGCAGCATACTGGGACCTAGCGGGGGGGACACAGATACGCAGTATTTT. V gene TRBV29-1 combines with J gene TRBJ2-3; 12 bases are shared with TRBD2. From germline, CDR1 is SQVTM and CDR2 ANQGSEA. The CDR3 length is 16 residues. V lost 8 bases, J lost 2 bases, and 11 bases stayed unmatched.

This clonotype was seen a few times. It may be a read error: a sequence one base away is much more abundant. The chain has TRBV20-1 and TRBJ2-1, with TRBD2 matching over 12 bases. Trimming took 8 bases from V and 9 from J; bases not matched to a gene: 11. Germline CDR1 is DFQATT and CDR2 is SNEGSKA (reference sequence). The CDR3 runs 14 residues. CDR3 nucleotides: TGCAGTCCGGAACTAGCGGGAGGACGTACTGAGCAGTTCTTC. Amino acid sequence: CSPELAGGRTEQFF.

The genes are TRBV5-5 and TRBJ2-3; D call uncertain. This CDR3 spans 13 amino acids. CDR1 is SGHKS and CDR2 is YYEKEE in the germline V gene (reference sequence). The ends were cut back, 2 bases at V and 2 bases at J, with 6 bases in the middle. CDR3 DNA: TGTGCCAGCAGCTTCCATGACACAGATACGCAGTATTTT. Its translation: CASSFHDTDTQYF.

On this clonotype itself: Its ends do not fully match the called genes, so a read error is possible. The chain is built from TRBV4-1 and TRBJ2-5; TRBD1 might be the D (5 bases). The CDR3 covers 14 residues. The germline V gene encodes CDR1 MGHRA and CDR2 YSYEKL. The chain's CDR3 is CASNQDKGPQTQYF. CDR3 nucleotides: TGCGCCAGCAACCAAGATAAGGGGCCCCAGACCCAGTACTTC.

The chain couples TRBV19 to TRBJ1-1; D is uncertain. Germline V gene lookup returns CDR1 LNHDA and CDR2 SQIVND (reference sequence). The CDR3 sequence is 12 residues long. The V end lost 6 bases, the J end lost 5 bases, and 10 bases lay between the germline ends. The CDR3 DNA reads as TGTGCCAGTAGAGGGTTGGGGACTGAAGCTTTCTTT. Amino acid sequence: CASRGLGTEAFF.

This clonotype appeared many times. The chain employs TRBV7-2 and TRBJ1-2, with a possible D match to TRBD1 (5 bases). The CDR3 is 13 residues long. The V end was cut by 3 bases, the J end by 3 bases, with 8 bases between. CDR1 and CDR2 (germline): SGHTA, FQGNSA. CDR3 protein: CASSFLGDYGYTF. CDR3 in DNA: TGTGCCAGCAGCTTTCTGGGGGACTATGGCTACACCTTC.

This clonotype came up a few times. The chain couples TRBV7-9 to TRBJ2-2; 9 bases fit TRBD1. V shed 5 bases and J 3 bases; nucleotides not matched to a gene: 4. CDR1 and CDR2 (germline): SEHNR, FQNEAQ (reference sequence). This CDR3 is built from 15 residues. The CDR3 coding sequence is TGTGCCAGCAGCCTACAGGGGGCTGACACCGGGGAGCTGTTTTTT. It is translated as CASSLQGADTGELFF.

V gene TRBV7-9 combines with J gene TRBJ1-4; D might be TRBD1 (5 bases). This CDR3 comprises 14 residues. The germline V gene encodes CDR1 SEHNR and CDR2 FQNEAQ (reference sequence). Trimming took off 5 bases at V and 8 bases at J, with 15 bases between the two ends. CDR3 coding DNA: TGTGCCAGCAGCGTAAATACCGCAGGGGAAAAACTGTTTTTT. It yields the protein CASSVNTAGEKLFF.

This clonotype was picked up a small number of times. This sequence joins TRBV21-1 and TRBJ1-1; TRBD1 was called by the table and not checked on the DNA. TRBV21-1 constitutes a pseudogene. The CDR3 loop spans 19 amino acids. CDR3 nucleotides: TGTGCCAGCCAAAGGAAGTTTCTCGTTGGACACACTTTGAACACTGAAGCTTTCTTT. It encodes CASQRKFLVGHTLNTEAFF.